This T cell receptor beta chain came from a study of blood T cell repertoires in COVID-19. Study overall: Samples taken during acute and convalescent COVID-19 were collected in the United States, Italy and Spain. T cells, B-cell-depleted T cells, or PBMCs supplied cDNA or gDNA.

Study processing details: Estimated nucleated cell counts came from reference gene primer amplification. Using immunoSEQ multiplex PCR, the repertoire was profiled, and TCRdb retains in-frame clones only, with some absent. That table gives V, J and clone size, and the DNA gave D and trimming. The table records roughly 290,000 clones, around 87% of them present only once. Germline assignment: CDR1 SEHNR and CDR2 FQNEAQ (reference sequence). Trimming at V came to 5 bases and at J to 8 bases, leaving 6 bases not matched to a gene. This CDR3 is 14 amino acids long. The chain joins TRBV7-9 to TRBJ2-1; 10 bases align to TRBD2. Sequences were obtained from peripheral blood. This TCR derives from a woman in her twenties or thirties who had recovered from COVID-19. DNA for the CDR3: TGTGCCAGCAGCCCGGCTAGCGGGGGATATGAGCAGTTCTTC. Translating it yields CASSPASGGYEQFF.